The next 30 T cell receptor beta chains were all read from a single sample in a study of T cell clonality in common variable immunodeficiency. Study-wide results and caveats: Common variable immunodeficiency TCR beta sequences reportedly had fewer deletions and N-nucleotide insertions.

Their antigen targets remain unknown. Data came from immunoSEQ multiplex PCR; TCRdb stores just in-frame clones and leaves some out. Sampling found 25,000 to 30,000 clones, none seen once. Specimen: peripheral blood mononuclear cells. The receptors come from a human donor with common variable immunodeficiency.

This clone was seen a handful of times. The read terminates 3 residues before the CDR3 end, so the remaining end is supplied by the germline J gene. V usage is TRBV29-1 and J usage is TRBJ2-7, with 13 bases lining up with TRBD2. Looked up from germline, CDR1 is SQVTM and CDR2 is ANQGSEA. The CDR3 loop spans 16 amino acids. The junction had 7 bases not matched to a gene; V was cut back by 5 bases and J by 0 bases. The CDR3 is CSVRSGLAGVSYEQYF. The CDR3 bases that were read are TGCAGCGTTCGGAGTGGACTAGCGGGAGTCTCCTACGAG.

This clone was recorded a few times. The read falls 3 residues short of the CDR3 end, and the missing part is taken from the germline J gene. The chain is built from TRBV19 and TRBJ1-1; the D gene is possibly TRBD1 (5 bases). Per the germline V gene, CDR1 is LNHDA and CDR2 is SQIVND (reference sequence). Between the trimmed V and J ends, which lost 1 base and 0 bases, there was a span of 12 bases. This CDR3 is 16 amino acids long. Incomplete CDR3 DNA: TGTGCCAGTAGTATAGTTGGACAAGTCATGAACACTGAA. Translation: CASSIVGQVMNTE. The entire CDR3 protein is CASSIVGQVMNTEAFF.

This clone was detected ten times or more. The CDR3 goes on 3 residues after the read ends, and that part is filled in from the germline J gene. V usage is TRBV18 and J usage is TRBJ2-7; 10 nucleotides match TRBD1. The CDR3 loop spans 15 amino acids. Germline V gives CDR1 KGHSH, CDR2 LQKENI. The ends lost 6 bases at V and 4 bases at J; junction bases unmatched: 9. CDR3 DNA (partial): TGTGCCAGCTCCCTTAACGACAGGGGGCGGTACGAG. Amino acid sequence: CASSLNDRGRYE. The whole CDR3 sequence reads CASSLNDRGRYEQYF.

This clone was counted many times. Sequencing ends 3 residues short of the CDR3 end; the germline J gene provides the rest. V and J are TRBV20-1 and TRBJ2-3, with 7 nucleotides matching TRBD2. The germline CDR1 and CDR2 sequences are DFQATT and SNEGSKA (reference sequence). This CDR3 has 13 amino acids. The sequenced part of the CDR3 DNA is TGCAGTGCCCCCCGTGATAGCGGGTGGGCG. Translating gives CSAPRDSGWA. The full CDR3 is CSAPRDSGWAQYF.

This clone was detected only a few times. The CDR3 end falls 3 residues outside the read, so it is completed with the germline J gene. The chain links TRBV20-1 to TRBJ2-5; D may be TRBD2 (5 bases). Deletions cut 1 base from V and 5 bases from J, with 8 bases between. The germline gives CDR1 DFQATT, CDR2 SNEGSKA (reference sequence). There are 12 residues in the CDR3. The part of the CDR3 DNA that was read is TGCAGTGCTAGAGGTCCGGGGGAGACC. Translating gives CSARGPGET. The complete CDR3 protein is CSARGPGETQYF.

This clone was picked up a small number of times. The CDR3 extends 3 residues past the end of the read, so its final part is completed from the germline J gene. This rearrangement joins TRBV7-3 to TRBJ2-1, with 7 bases that match TRBD2. Germline loops: CDR1 SGHTA, CDR2 FQGTGA. This CDR3 contains 14 residues. V lost 5 bases and J lost 8; bases outside the gene matches: 9. CDR3 residues: CASSPPGTIDEQFF. The part of the CDR3 DNA that was read is TGTGCCAGCAGCCCGCCCGGGACTATCGATGAG.

A note on this clone: The read terminates 3 residues ahead of where the CDR3 ends, so the germline J gene completes it. This chain links TRBV2 with TRBJ1-6; no clear D gene. Germline V gene lookup returns CDR1 SNHLY and CDR2 FYNNEI. The CDR3 is 14 amino acids. Trimming shortened V by 3 bases and J by 0 bases, and 3 bases separated the two germline ends. CDR3 sequence reads: CASSDSSYNSPLHF. The DNA read from the CDR3 is TGTGCCAGCAGTGACAGCTCCTATAATTCACCC.

As to this clone: With the read ending 3 residues before the CDR3 end, the germline J gene is used to fill in that end. This chain connects TRBV18 to TRBJ2-1; 7 nucleotides match TRBD2. The CDR3 sequence is 16 residues long. The ends lost 3 bases at V and 0 bases at J; junction bases unmatched: 5. Germline CDR1 reads KGHSH; CDR2 reads LQKENI. The DNA read from the CDR3 is TGTGCCAGCTCACCGTTAGGGGAGGGCTCCTACAATGAG. It is translated as CASSPLGEGSYNE. The entire CDR3 reads CASSPLGEGSYNEQFF. The full variable domain, rest sourced from reference TRBV18 and TRBJ2-1, is NAGVMQNPRHLVRRRGQEARLRCSPMKGHSHVYWYRQLPEEGLKFMVYLQKENIIDESGMPKERFSAEFPKEGPSILRIQQVVRGDSAAYFCASSPLGEGSYNEQFFGPGTRLTVL.

The sample holds a few counts of this clone. With the read ending 3 residues before the CDR3 end, the germline J gene is used to fill in that end. The chain links TRBV19 to TRBJ2-6, with D hard to call. V lost 5 bases and J lost 4, with 12 bases in between. The germline gives CDR1 LNHDA, CDR2 SQIVND (reference sequence). CDR3 size: 15 residues. CDR3 sequence reads: CASSPQSVGANVLTF. The sequenced CDR3 bases are TGTGCCAGTAGTCCCCAGTCCGTCGGGGCCAACGTC.

This clone occurred a few times. The CDR3 goes on 3 residues after the read ends, and that part is filled in from the germline J gene. V and J are TRBV19 and TRBJ2-5, with 7 bases fitting TRBD1. From germline, CDR1 is LNHDA and CDR2 SQIVND (reference sequence). This CDR3 has 16 amino acids. Unmatched junction bases numbered 9, after V lost 1 base and J lost 4 bases. CDR3 DNA, as far as it was read: TGTGCCAGTAGTATAGGATATACAGGGGTTGGAGAGACC. As protein: CASSIGYTGVGET. The full-length CDR3 reads as CASSIGYTGVGETQYF.

On this clone itself: The read is 3 residues too short to cover the CDR3 end, so that end is filled in from the germline J gene. V gene TRBV7-9 combines with J gene TRBJ1-1; no definite D call. Germline V CDR1 and CDR2: SEHNR, FQNEAQ (reference sequence). The CDR3 totals 15 residues. The V end lost 0 bases, the J end lost 5 bases, and 13 bases lay between the germline ends. CDR3 sequence reads: CASSLAQASGTEAFF. The sequenced part of the CDR3 DNA is TGTGCCAGCAGCTTAGCGCAGGCCTCGGGGACTGAA.

This clone came up many times. The observed sequence ends 3 residues before the CDR3 terminus, with the missing tail filled in from the germline J gene. J is TRBJ1-1 and V is TRBV7-9; 9 nucleotides line up with TRBD1. CDR1 is SEHNR, CDR2 FQNEAQ, per germline (reference sequence). The CDR3 loop spans 13 amino acids. CDR3 protein: CASSYPQDRGAFF. CDR3 DNA, as far as it was read: TGTGCCAGCAGCTACCCCCAGGACAGGGGA.

On this clone itself: The read gets to within 3 residues of the CDR3 end, and the germline J gene fills in the rest. J is TRBJ2-1 and V is TRBV6-1; no clear D. V lost 0 bases to trimming and J lost 1 base, with 7 bases between them. Germline V CDR1 and CDR2: MNHNS, SASEGT. The CDR3 has 15 amino acids. The CDR3 DNA, read in part, is TGTGCCAGCAGTGAAGCTAGGGTTTCCTACAATGAG. It yields the protein CASSEARVSYNE. The whole CDR3 protein is CASSEARVSYNEQFF.

This clone was observed at least ten times. The read is 3 residues too short to cover the CDR3 end, so that end is filled in from the germline J gene. This sequence joins TRBV5-4 and TRBJ1-1; 7 nucleotides match TRBD1. CDR1 is SGHNT and CDR2 is YYREEE in the germline V gene (reference sequence). The CDR3 spans 13 residues. J gave up 4 bases and V 4 bases, and 4 bases lay outside the gene matches. Here the CDR3 reads CASSQGGGTEAFF. The sequenced part of the CDR3 DNA is TGTGCCAGCAGCCAGGGGGGCGGCACTGAA.

This clone has just a few counts. The read terminates 3 residues before the CDR3 end, so the remaining end is supplied by the germline J gene. The rearrangement uses TRBV7-9 and TRBJ2-7; a weak D match, TRBD1 (5 bases). Germline V gene lookup returns CDR1 SEHNR and CDR2 FQNEAQ (reference sequence). V was pared by 1 base and J by 6 bases, with 13 bases between. The CDR3 loop spans 14 amino acids. CDR3 in amino acids: CASSLEGSAAEQYF. CDR3 DNA, as far as it was read: TGTGCCAGCAGCTTAGAGGGGTCGGCGGCCGAG.

The CDR3 loop reads CASSLSAGYQPQHF. CDR3 DNA, as far as it was read: TGCGCCAGCAGCTTGAGTGCAGGGTACCAGCCC. J is TRBJ1-5 and V is TRBV5-1, with D perhaps TRBD1 (5 bases). The read halts 3 residues ahead of the CDR3 end, with the missing end drawn from the germline J gene. V was shortened by 1 base and J by 7 bases, with 12 bases between the two germline ends. Germline V lookup: CDR1 SGHRS, CDR2 YFSETQ. The CDR3 contains 14 residues.

A few counts support this clone. The read stops 3 residues short of the end of the CDR3; the missing end is completed from the germline J gene. The rearrangement joins TRBV7-2 to TRBJ2-5; 9 nucleotides match TRBD2. The junction had 3 bases not matched to a gene; V was cut back by 4 bases and J by 6 bases. The germline gives CDR1 SGHTA, CDR2 FQGNSA. The length of the CDR3 is 13 residues. The sequenced CDR3 bases are TGTGCCAGCAGCTCTGGACTAGCGAAGACC. Protein: CASSSGLAKT. The entire CDR3 protein is CASSSGLAKTQYF.

About this clone: Read data end 3 residues before the CDR3 end; the end is taken from the germline J gene. This rearrangement joins TRBV19 to TRBJ2-5; tentative D call: TRBD1 (6 bases). Germline V gene sequence: CDR1 LNHDA, CDR2 SQIVND (reference sequence). There are 15 residues in the CDR3. The V gene lost 1 base and the J gene lost 5 bases, with 14 bases spanning the gap. CDR3 amino acids: CASSIAPDRLETQYF. The part of the CDR3 DNA that was read is TGTGCCAGTAGTATAGCCCCAGACAGGTTGGAGACC.

Of note for this clone: The read halts 3 residues ahead of the CDR3 end, with the missing end drawn from the germline J gene. This rearrangement joins TRBV6-1 to TRBJ1-1; the D gene is possibly TRBD1 (5 bases). This CDR3 has 14 residues. Trimming cost V 1 base and J 2 bases, with 8 bases left between them. In germline, CDR1 is MNHNS, CDR2 SASEGT. CDR3 bases read: TGTGCCAGCAGTGAAGATGGGGCAAACACTGAA. Translation: CASSEDGANTE. The whole CDR3 reads CASSEDGANTEAFF.

This clone was counted a few times. The CDR3 end is not reached by the read, which stops 3 residues before it; the germline J gene fills it in. The V gene is TRBV30, the J gene TRBJ2-3; 8 bases are shared with TRBD2. The CDR3 contains 15 residues. Trimming took 0 bases from V and 6 from J; bases not matched to a gene: 8. CDR1 and CDR2 (germline): GTSNPN, SVGIG (reference sequence). The sequenced CDR3 bases are TGTGCCTGGAGTGTACTGGGACTAGGGCAGGATACG. It yields the protein CAWSVLGLGQDT. The whole CDR3 is CAWSVLGLGQDTQYF.

This clone was picked up many times. The read is 3 residues too short to cover the CDR3 end, so that end is filled in from the germline J gene. The chain employs TRBV30 and TRBJ1-6; TRBD1 is a possible D gene (5 bases). With 3 bases removed from V and 6 bases from J, the gap between germline ends came to 9 bases. The germline V gene has CDR1 GTSNPN and CDR2 SVGIG (reference sequence). This CDR3 is built from 13 residues. The CDR3 bases that were read are TGTGCCTGGAGAGGCGGGGGTAATTCACCC. Its translation: CAWRGGGNSP. The CDR3 as a whole reads CAWRGGGNSPLHF.

This clone appeared a few times. Read data end 3 residues before the CDR3 end; the end is taken from the germline J gene. The gene calls are TRBV19 and TRBJ2-4; D might be TRBD2 (5 bases). CDR1 and CDR2 (germline): LNHDA, SQIVND (reference sequence). The CDR3 length is 17 residues. Deletions cut 3 bases from V and 0 bases from J, with 15 bases between. CDR3 bases read: TGTGCCAGTAGTATGCCACGGGGATCTCTAGCCAAAAACATT. Protein product: CASSMPRGSLAKNI. The whole CDR3 protein reads CASSMPRGSLAKNIQYF.

This clone was seen many times. The DNA ends 3 residues before the CDR3 does, and the rest of the CDR3 is filled in from the germline J gene. This chain uses TRBV7-9 with TRBJ1-1; D might be TRBD1 (6 bases). V shed 4 bases and J shed 0 bases, with 9 bases lying between them. Germline CDR1 SEHNR, CDR2 FQNEAQ (reference sequence). The CDR3 covers 14 residues. The CDR3 protein is CASSSRTVNTEAFF. CDR3 DNA, as far as it was read: TGTGCCAGCAGCTCGCGGACAGTGAACACTGAA.

Worth noting for this clone: The CDR3 is cut off 3 residues early in the read; its end comes from the germline J gene. The chain is built from TRBV7-6 and TRBJ2-1; TRBD2 agrees at 11 bases. The CDR3 contains 16 residues. The V gene end was trimmed by 5 bases and the J gene end by 2 bases; junction bases not matched to a gene: 5. Germline CDR1 and CDR2: SGHVS and FNYEAQ. The CDR3 sequence: CASSRGLADAYNEQFF. CDR3 DNA (partial): TGTGCCAGCAGCCGGGGACTAGCGGACGCCTACAATGAG.

This clone occurred a few times. The CDR3 DNA, read in part, is TGCAGTGCTACCAAACTAGCGCTCAACAATGAG. Its translation: CSATKLALNNE. The CDR3 in full is CSATKLALNNEQFF. The rearrangement joins TRBV20-1 to TRBJ2-1, with TRBD2 matching over 7 bases. The observed sequence ends 3 residues before the CDR3 terminus, with the missing tail filled in from the germline J gene. V dropped 4 bases and J dropped 5; count of bases not matched to a gene: 8. This CDR3 spans 14 amino acids. Looked up from germline, CDR1 is DFQATT and CDR2 is SNEGSKA (reference sequence).

A few counts support this clone. The read halts 3 residues ahead of the CDR3 end, with the missing end drawn from the germline J gene. This chain joins TRBV18 and TRBJ2-7; D is unclear. Germline loops: CDR1 KGHSH, CDR2 LQKENI. There are 14 residues in the CDR3. The germline V and J ends were trimmed by 1 base and 5 bases, with 12 bases remaining between them. CDR3 protein: CASSPRQVGDEQYF. The CDR3 bases that were read are TGTGCCAGCTCACCACGCCAGGTTGGCGACGAG.

Of note for this clone: The missing CDR3 end, 3 residues past where the read stops, is filled in from the germline J gene. Other DNA sequences in the same sample also yield this CDR3. J is TRBJ2-1 and V is TRBV19; 11 bases fit TRBD2. The ends lost 1 base at V and 9 bases at J; junction bases unmatched: 11. The CDR3 runs to 17 residues. Germline-derived CDR1 and CDR2 are LNHDA and SQIVND (reference sequence). CDR3 sequence reads: CASSIVPTSGSGSEQFF. The DNA read from the CDR3 is TGTGCCAGTAGTATAGTACCCACTAGCGGGAGTGGGAGTGAG.

There are many counts of this clone. From the germline J gene comes the end of the CDR3, since the read stops 3 residues before it. This chain links TRBV2 with TRBJ2-3; D not certain. From germline, CDR1 is SNHLY and CDR2 FYNNEI. CDR3 length: 13 amino acids. The V end was cut by 0 bases, the J end by 7 bases, with 8 bases between. This chain's CDR3 is CASSEAHSHTQYF. CDR3 bases read: TGTGCCAGCAGTGAAGCGCACAGTCATACG.

The sample holds a few counts of this clone. The CDR3 end lies 3 residues beyond the end of the read and is filled in from the germline J gene. This chain joins TRBV30 and TRBJ1-3, with D possibly TRBD1 on 5 matching bases. Germline CDR1 and CDR2: GTSNPN and SVGIG (reference sequence). The CDR3 totals 16 residues. V was trimmed by 0 bases and J by 4 bases, leaving 16 bases between them. CDR3 in amino acids: CAWSVRWGLSGNTIYF. Partial CDR3 DNA: TGTGCCTGGAGTGTGCGCTGGGGACTCTCCGGAAACACC.

As to this clone: Coverage ceases 3 residues before the CDR3 finishes, and the germline J gene fills in the end. The chain joins TRBV2 to TRBJ2-1, with a weak D call TRBD1 (5 bases). V was shortened by 6 bases and J by 9 bases, with 15 bases between the two germline ends. The CDR3 loop spans 13 amino acids. The germline CDR1 and CDR2 sequences are SNHLY and FYNNEI. The CDR3 reads CASRYQGTAEQFF. The CDR3 bases that were read are TGTGCCAGCAGGTACCAGGGTACTGCTGAG. Together with reference TRBV2 and TRBJ2-1, the CDR3 gives the full variable domain: EPEVTQTPSHQVTQMGQEVILRCVPISNHLYFYWYRQILGQKVEFLVSFYNNEISEKSEIFDDQFSVERPDGSNFTLKIRSTKLEDSAMYFCASRYQGTAEQFFGPGTRLTVL.